Presented here are 25 T cell receptor beta chains from one specimen sequenced in a study of technical replicates of blood from a handful of donors. Generated by immunoSEQ multiplex PCR, the TCRdb table keeps only in-frame clones and is missing some. Of 98,000 or so clones listed, more than 90% are singletons. The sequenced material came from T cells isolated from PBMCs. These receptors all stem from a human donor in good health.

The chain is built from TRBV28 and TRBJ2-7; D gene ambiguous. This CDR3 has 12 amino acids. Germline values: CDR1 MDHEN, CDR2 SYDVKM. The V gene lost 5 bases and the J gene lost 4 bases, with 9 bases spanning the gap. The CDR3 here is CASSPSRYEQYF. The CDR3 nucleotides read TGTGCCAGCAGTCCCTCTCGGTACGAGCAGTACTTC. The full variable domain, in which reference TRBV28 and TRBJ2-7 provide the parts outside the CDR3, is DVKVTQSSRYLVKRTGEKVFLECVQDMDHENMFWYRQDPGLGLRLIYFSYDVKMKEKGDIPEGYSVSREKKERFSLILESASTNQTSMYLCASSPSRYEQYFGPGTRLTVT.

The CDR3 DNA is TGTGCCAGCAGTGAACATTGGGACAGATATAGCAATCAGCCCCAGCATTTT. Protein sequence: CASSEHWDRYSNQPQHF. This chain joins TRBV6-1 and TRBJ1-5, with TRBD1 matching 7 bases. Looked up from germline, CDR1 is MNHNS and CDR2 is SASEGT. CDR3 length: 17 residues. V was pared by 2 bases and J by 0 bases, with 7 bases of the junction left unmatched.

The chain recombines TRBV5-1 with TRBJ1-2, with D maybe TRBD1 (6 bases). The V gene's germline CDR1 is SGHRS and CDR2 YFSETQ. The CDR3 covers 14 residues. Trimming left V 4 bases short and J 8 bases short, with 18 bases between. CDR3 amino acids: CASSARTDARGYTF. As DNA, the CDR3 is TGCGCCAGCAGCGCCCGGACAGACGCACGAGGCTACACCTTC.

The genes are TRBV2 and TRBJ1-1; the D is unclear. The CDR3 spans 13 residues. Germline V gene sequence: CDR1 SNHLY, CDR2 FYNNEI. V shed 7 bases and J shed 2 bases, with 11 bases lying between them. As DNA, the CDR3 is TGTGCCAGCATCATAAGCCCCAACACTGAAGCTTTCTTT. This gives the protein CASIISPNTEAFF. Based on the CDR3 plus reference TRBV2 and TRBJ1-1, the full variable domain is EPEVTQTPSHQVTQMGQEVILRCVPISNHLYFYWYRQILGQKVEFLVSFYNNEISEKSEIFDDQFSVERPDGSNFTLKIRSTKLEDSAMYFCASIISPNTEAFFGQGTRLTVV.

This clone was recorded once. The chain has TRBV9 and TRBJ1-2; the match to TRBD1 covers 9 bases. From germline, CDR1 is SGDLS and CDR2 YYNGEE. The CDR3 runs 16 residues. With V trimmed by 0 bases and J by 4 bases, 7 bases remained unmatched. The CDR3 spells CASSVDPGQGGYGYTF. For the CDR3, the DNA is TGTGCCAGCAGCGTAGACCCGGGACAGGGTGGCTATGGCTACACCTTC.

CDR3 sequence (DNA): TGTGCCAGCAGTGTTCAGGGGGCCGGGGGGAGCACAGATACGCAGTATTTT. It is translated as CASSVQGAGGSTDTQYF. The chain links TRBV6-1 to TRBJ2-3; D might be TRBD1 (8 bases). The CDR3 is made up of 17 amino acids. Trimming stripped 4 bases from V and 0 bases from J, with 17 bases between. Germline CDR1 MNHNS, CDR2 SASEGT.

With regard to this clone: Other nucleotide sequences from this sample produce the same CDR3. V is TRBV19 and J is TRBJ1-3; no clear D gene. V lost 7 bases and J lost 0, with 10 bases in between. In germline, CDR1 is LNHDA, CDR2 SQIVND (reference sequence). The CDR3 runs 14 residues. This CDR3 reads CASTGGDSGNTIYF. CDR3 bases: TGTGCCAGTACGGGAGGAGACTCTGGAAACACCATATATTTT.

The genes are TRBV5-4 and TRBJ1-2; tentative D call: TRBD1 (5 bases). The V gene lost 0 bases and the J gene lost 8 bases, with 8 bases spanning the gap. CDR3 length: 12 residues. Germline V gives CDR1 SGHNT, CDR2 YYREEE (reference sequence). CDR3 residues: CASSLVRGGYTF. The CDR3 DNA follows: TGTGCCAGCAGCTTGGTCCGGGGGGGCTACACCTTC.

The rearrangement joins TRBV29-1 to TRBJ1-1; D is perhaps TRBD1 (5 bases). V was trimmed by 4 bases and J by 7 bases, leaving 16 bases between them. The CDR3 length is 13 residues. The germline gives CDR1 SQVTM, CDR2 ANQGSEA. CDR3 nucleotides: TGCAGCGTTGCCGGCAGGGTCGGTATTGAAGCTTTCTTT. The encoded protein is CSVAGRVGIEAFF.

V is TRBV10-3 and J is TRBJ2-1; possible D gene TRBD1, 5 bases. CDR3 length: 19 residues. The germline V and J ends were trimmed by 1 base and 0 bases, with 19 bases remaining between them. Germline lookup yields CDR1 ENHRY and CDR2 SYGVKD. The CDR3 sequence: CAISELRLGATSSYNEQFF. In DNA form, the CDR3 reads TGTGCCATCAGTGAGTTGAGGTTAGGGGCCACGAGCTCCTACAATGAGCAGTTCTTC.

This sequence joins TRBV6-1 and TRBJ2-3; 8 bases line up with TRBD1. Unmatched junction bases numbered 8, after V lost 4 bases and J lost 2 bases. Germline CDR1 MNHNS, CDR2 SASEGT. The CDR3 has 16 residues. The CDR3 loop reads CASSAWTGINTDTQYF. CDR3 in DNA: TGTGCCAGCAGTGCCTGGACAGGGATTAACACAGATACGCAGTATTTT.

V usage is TRBV6-1 and J usage is TRBJ1-4, with a weak D call TRBD1 (5 bases). V lost 0 bases and J 7 bases, leaving 9 bases between the germline ends. The CDR3 has 14 residues. Germline values: CDR1 MNHNS, CDR2 SASEGT. The CDR3 DNA sequence: TGTGCCAGCAGTGAAGCCCAGGGTCGTGAAAAACTGTTTTTT. Protein product: CASSEAQGREKLFF.

The CDR3 DNA follows: TGTGCCAGCAGCGAAAATCGAGATGAGCAGTTCTTC. Its translation: CASSENRDEQFF. This rearrangement joins TRBV11-2 to TRBJ2-1; D not resolved. Germline values: CDR1 SGHAT, CDR2 FQNNGV. The CDR3 loop spans 12 amino acids. V lost 5 bases to trimming and J lost 8 bases, with 10 bases between them.

V is TRBV19 and J is TRBJ2-1; D may be TRBD1 (6 bases). The CDR3 covers 14 residues. CDR1 is LNHDA and CDR2 is SQIVND in the germline V gene (reference sequence). Trimming removed 3 bases from V and 6 bases from J, with 12 bases in between. The CDR3, as DNA: TGTGCCAGTAGTATCCTAGCAGGGGCCAATGAGCAGTTCTTC. This codes for CASSILAGANEQFF.

In its sample, this clone was seen a few times. The V and J genes are TRBV2 and TRBJ2-1, with TRBD1 as a possible D gene (5 bases). V was clipped by 8 bases and J by 10 bases, with 9 bases between them. The CDR3 consists of 10 residues. Germline lookup yields CDR1 SNHLY and CDR2 FYNNEI. The CDR3 region has the DNA TGTGCCAGCCGACAGAGCGAGCAGTTCTTC. It encodes CASRQSEQFF. Full variable domain (outside the CDR3, taken from reference TRBV2 and TRBJ2-1): EPEVTQTPSHQVTQMGQEVILRCVPISNHLYFYWYRQILGQKVEFLVSFYNNEISEKSEIFDDQFSVERPDGSNFTLKIRSTKLEDSAMYFCASRQSEQFFGPGTRLTVL.

The chain employs TRBV5-1 and TRBJ2-5; 12 bases map to TRBD1. The CDR3 runs to 16 residues. The germline gives CDR1 SGHRS, CDR2 YFSETQ. The V and J ends lost 3 bases and 5 bases, in that order; junction bases with no gene match: 8. The CDR3 reads CASSSEGQGAGETQYF. CDR3 sequence (DNA): TGCGCCAGCAGCTCAGAGGGACAGGGGGCGGGGGAGACCCAGTACTTC.

This chain connects TRBV19 to TRBJ2-1, with a weak D call TRBD2 (5 bases). The V gene's germline CDR1 is LNHDA and CDR2 SQIVND (reference sequence). The CDR3 spans 14 residues. Trimming left V 5 bases short and J 5 bases short, with 13 bases between. CDR3 bases: TGTGCCAGTAGTTCAGGACTCATTAACAATGAGCAGTTCTTC. Translation: CASSSGLINNEQFF.

The chain uses TRBV19 and TRBJ2-3; unclear D gene. Germline V lookup: CDR1 LNHDA, CDR2 SQIVND (reference sequence). This CDR3 comprises 17 residues. V lost 3 bases and J lost 0, with 16 bases in between. The CDR3 protein is CASSIVWAVASTDTQYF. CDR3 nucleotide sequence: TGTGCCAGTAGTATCGTCTGGGCTGTTGCTAGCACAGATACGCAGTATTTT.

The genes are TRBV14 and TRBJ2-7; D gene unclear. This CDR3 contains 15 residues. The germline V and J ends were trimmed by 0 bases and 1 base, with 10 bases remaining between them. Germline lookup yields CDR1 SGHDN and CDR2 FVKESK. The CDR3 DNA reads TGTGCCAGCAGCCAAGAGAACAGAGCATCCTACGAGCAGTACTTC. Protein: CASSQENRASYEQYF.

This chain joins TRBV9 and TRBJ2-2, with D possibly being TRBD1 (5 bases). This CDR3 is 14 amino acids long. In germline, CDR1 is SGDLS, CDR2 YYNGEE. The V end was cut by 3 bases, the J end by 6 bases, with 12 bases between. This CDR3 reads CASSASLGAGELFF. DNA for the CDR3: TGTGCCAGCAGCGCCTCTTTAGGGGCCGGGGAGCTGTTTTTT.

This clone was recorded once. The genes are TRBV9 and TRBJ1-1, with D possibly TRBD1 on 5 matching bases. CDR3 size: 14 residues. Trimming took off 1 base at V and 1 base at J, with 8 bases between the two ends. Germline CDR1 and CDR2: SGDLS and YYNGEE. CDR3 protein: CASSVQGGNTEAFF. The DNA of the CDR3 is TGTGCCAGCAGCGTACAGGGTGGGAACACTGAAGCTTTCTTT.

A single count supports this clone. V is TRBV19 and J is TRBJ1-5; D is unresolved. The germline CDR1 and CDR2 sequences are LNHDA and SQIVND (reference sequence). The CDR3 extends over 11 amino acids. Deletions cut 6 bases from V and 5 bases from J, with 5 bases between. The CDR3 DNA follows: TGTGCCAGTAGCAATCATCAGCCCCAGCATTTT. Amino acids: CASSNHQPQHF.

The chain has TRBV2 and TRBJ1-1; D gene unclear. The V end lost 3 bases, the J end lost 0 bases, and 11 bases lay between the germline ends. CDR1 is SNHLY, CDR2 FYNNEI, per germline. This CDR3 region has 15 residues. CDR3 region: CASSERSTLNTEAFF. Written as DNA, the CDR3 is TGTGCCAGCAGTGAGAGGTCTACATTGAACACTGAAGCTTTCTTT.

The genes are TRBV6-5 and TRBJ1-4; D may be TRBD1 (6 bases). Germline CDR1 and CDR2: MNHEY and SVGAGI. The ends were cut back, 0 bases at V and 5 bases at J, with 10 bases in the middle. The length of the CDR3 is 15 residues. As DNA, the CDR3 is TGTGCCAGCAGTTACTCGGACAGAATCAATGAAAAACTGTTTTTT. Translated, it gives CASSYSDRINEKLFF.

The chain is built from TRBV5-8 and TRBJ2-5, with 7 bases lining up with TRBD1. The CDR3 spans 16 residues. Germline CDR1 is SGHTS and CDR2 is YDEGEE. J was trimmed by 2 bases and V by 3 bases; bases with no gene match: 10. CDR3 sequence (DNA): TGTGCCAGCAGCTCGATAAGGACAGGAGTACAAGAGACCCAGTACTTC. This encodes CASSSIRTGVQETQYF.